This TCR beta chain derives from a study of cytomegalovirus exposure and HLA in healthy donors. J lost 4 bases, V lost 6 bases, and 5 bases had no gene match. The CDR3 runs 14 residues. Germline V gene lookup returns CDR1 SGHAT and CDR2 FQNNGV. Data came from immunoSEQ multiplex PCR; TCRdb stores just in-frame clones and leaves some out. This sample carries some 250,000 clones, roughly 89% of them seen once, and the ten largest clones take 0.3% to 0.4%. This sequence originates from a woman under 30 in good health and CMV-seronegative. The sample taken for sequencing was PBMCs. The gene calls are TRBV11-2 and TRBJ2-2; 7 bases are shared with TRBD2. CDR3 amino acids: CASRRLAGTGELFF. The DNA of the CDR3 is TGTGCCAGCAGACGACTAGCCGGCACCGGGGAGCTGTTTTTT.